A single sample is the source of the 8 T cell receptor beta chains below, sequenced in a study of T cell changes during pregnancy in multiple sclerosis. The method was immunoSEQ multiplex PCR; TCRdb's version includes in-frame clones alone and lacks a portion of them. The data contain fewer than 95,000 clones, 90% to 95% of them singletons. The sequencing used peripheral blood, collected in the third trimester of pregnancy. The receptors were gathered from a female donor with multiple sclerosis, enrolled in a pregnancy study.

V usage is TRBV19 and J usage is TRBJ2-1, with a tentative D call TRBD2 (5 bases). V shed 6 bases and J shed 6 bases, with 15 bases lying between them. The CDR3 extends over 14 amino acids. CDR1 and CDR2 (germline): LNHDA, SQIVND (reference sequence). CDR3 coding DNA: TGTGCCAGTAGCGTAGGAGACTATGGCAATGAGCAGTTCTTC. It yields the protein CASSVGDYGNEQFF.

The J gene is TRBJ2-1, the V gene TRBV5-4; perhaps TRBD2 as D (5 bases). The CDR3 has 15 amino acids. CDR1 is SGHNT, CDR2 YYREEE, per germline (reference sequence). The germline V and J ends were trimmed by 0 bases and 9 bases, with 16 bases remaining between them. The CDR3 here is CASSLASLRGSEQFF. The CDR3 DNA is TGTGCCAGCAGCTTGGCCTCACTCCGGGGAAGTGAGCAGTTCTTC.

This CDR3 reads CASSGLGANTGELFF. In DNA form, the CDR3 reads TGTGCCAGCAGTGGGCTGGGTGCCAACACCGGGGAGCTGTTTTTT. The V and J genes are TRBV9 and TRBJ2-2; D is unresolved. This CDR3 comprises 15 residues. With 5 bases removed from V and 2 bases from J, the gap between germline ends came to 13 bases. The germline gives CDR1 SGDLS, CDR2 YYNGEE. The full variable domain, with the rest looked up from reference TRBV9 and TRBJ2-2, is DSGVTQTPKHLITATGQRVTLRCSPRSGDLSVYWYQQSLDQGLQFLIQYYNGEERAKGNILERFSAQQFPDLHSELNLSSLELGDSALYFCASSGLGANTGELFFGEGSRLTVL.

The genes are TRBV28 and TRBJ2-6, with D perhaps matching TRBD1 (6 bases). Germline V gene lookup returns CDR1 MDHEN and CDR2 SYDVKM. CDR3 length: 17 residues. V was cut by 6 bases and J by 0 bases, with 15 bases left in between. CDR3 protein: CASRTDSLDSGANVLTF. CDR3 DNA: TGTGCCAGCAGGACGGACAGTTTAGACTCTGGGGCCAACGTCCTGACTTTC.

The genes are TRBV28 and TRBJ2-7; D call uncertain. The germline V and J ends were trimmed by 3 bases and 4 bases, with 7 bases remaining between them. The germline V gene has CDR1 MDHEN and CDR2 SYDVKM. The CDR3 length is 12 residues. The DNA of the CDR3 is TGTGCCAGCAGTTTTCCCAGATACGAGCAGTACTTC. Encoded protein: CASSFPRYEQYF. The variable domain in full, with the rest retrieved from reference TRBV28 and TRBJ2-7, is DVKVTQSSRYLVKRTGEKVFLECVQDMDHENMFWYRQDPGLGLRLIYFSYDVKMKEKGDIPEGYSVSREKKERFSLILESASTNQTSMYLCASSFPRYEQYFGPGTRLTVT.

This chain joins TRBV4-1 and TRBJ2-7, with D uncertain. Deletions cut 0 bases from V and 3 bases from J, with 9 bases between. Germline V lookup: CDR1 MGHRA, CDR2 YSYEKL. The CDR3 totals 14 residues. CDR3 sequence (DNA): TGCGCCAGCAGCCAAGAATCCGACAACTACGAGCAGTACTTC. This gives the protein CASSQESDNYEQYF.

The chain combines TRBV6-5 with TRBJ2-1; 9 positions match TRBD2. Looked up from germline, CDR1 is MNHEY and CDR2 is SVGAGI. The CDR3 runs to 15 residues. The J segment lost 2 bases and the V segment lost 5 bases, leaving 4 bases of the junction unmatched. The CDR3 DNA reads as TGTGCCAGCAGTGGTAGCGGGGGCCCCTACAATGAGCAGTTCTTC. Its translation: CASSGSGGPYNEQFF.

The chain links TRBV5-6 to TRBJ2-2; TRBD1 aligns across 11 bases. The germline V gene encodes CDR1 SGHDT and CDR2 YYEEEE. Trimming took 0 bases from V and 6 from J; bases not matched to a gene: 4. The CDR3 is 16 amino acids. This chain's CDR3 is CASSLVGQGVAGELFF. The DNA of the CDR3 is TGTGCCAGCAGCTTGGTGGGACAGGGGGTCGCCGGGGAGCTGTTTTTT.